This T cell receptor (beta chain) derives from a study of cytomegalovirus exposure and HLA in healthy donors. Whole-study results and caveats: Altogether, about 160 TCR beta chains were recorded as cytomegalovirus-associated. After further analysis at a later stage, some 15,000 TCR beta sequences were associated with HLA alleles at 0.05 false discovery rate. There were reportedly fewer N-insertions in an Asian-associated ancestry cluster than the roughly 670-donor mean, in a later analysis.

Comments on this clone: Its antigen is undetermined.

This CDR3 spans 12 amino acids. Trimming shortened V by 4 bases and J by 6 bases, and 10 bases separated the two germline ends. Germline lookup yields CDR1 SGHDT and CDR2 YYEEEE. PCR involved 60 Vbeta and 13 Jbeta primers. The table came from immunoSEQ multiplex PCR; TCRdb's copy has only in-frame clones and leaves some out. The table lists about 170,000 clones. The material sequenced was PBMCs. The TCR originated in a woman aged 18-29 years in good health and CMV-seropositive. The V gene is TRBV5-6, the J gene TRBJ1-2, with D unclear. The CDR3 nucleotides read TGTGCCAGCAGCAGTAGCAATGATGGCTACACCTTC. Translated: CASSSSNDGYTF.